A single sample is the source of the 7 T cell receptor beta chains below, sequenced in a study of T cells in localized non-small cell lung cancer. Only in-frame clones appear in the TCRdb table, and some are missing; sequencing was by immunoSEQ multiplex PCR. The top ten hold more than 5.5% of the sample, which has about 13,000 clones, over 25% seen once. Specimen: lung tumor tissue, collected before any cancer treatment. The receptor source for this set is an older female donor with stage I lung adenocarcinoma.

V gene TRBV11-3 combines with J gene TRBJ2-5; no clear D gene. CDR1 is SGHNT and CDR2 is YENEEA in the germline V gene. The V end lost 2 bases, the J end lost 3 bases, and 10 bases lay between the germline ends. This CDR3 is built from 14 residues. The DNA of the CDR3 is TGTGCCAGCAGCTTATTAGGGCAGAAAGAGACCCAGTACTTC. It specifies CASSLLGQKETQYF.

This clone occurred a few times. As DNA, the CDR3 is TGTGCCAGTAGTATAGATAGTCTTATAGGGAATCAGCCCCAGCATTTT. Translation gives CASSIDSLIGNQPQHF. V gene TRBV19 combines with J gene TRBJ1-5; unclear D gene. Trimming took 0 bases from V and 4 from J, leaving 13 bases between them. There are 16 residues in the CDR3. Germline CDR1 and CDR2: LNHDA and SQIVND (reference sequence).

This clone is classed as medium-sized. The chain links TRBV9 to TRBJ2-5; 7 bases fit TRBD2. Trimming took 8 bases from V and 3 from J; bases not matched to a gene: 7. In germline, CDR1 is SGDLS, CDR2 YYNGEE. The CDR3 extends over 13 amino acids. CDR3 DNA sequence: TGTGCCAGTACGGGGGGAAGTGAAGAGACCCAGTACTTC. Its translation is CASTGGSEETQYF. Variable domain in full (rest from reference TRBV9 and TRBJ2-5): DSGVTQTPKHLITATGQRVTLRCSPRSGDLSVYWYQQSLDQGLQFLIQYYNGEERAKGNILERFSAQQFPDLHSELNLSSLELGDSALYFCASTGGSEETQYFGPGTRLLVL.

This clone was recorded a few times. The genes are TRBV10-3 and TRBJ1-3, with no clear D. This CDR3 comprises 15 residues. Trimming took off 2 bases at V and 0 bases at J, with 8 bases between the two ends. Germline V gene lookup returns CDR1 ENHRY and CDR2 SYGVKD. The CDR3 bases are TGTGCCATCAGTGAGGTCCAGGACTCTGGAAACACCATATATTTT. Protein product: CAISEVQDSGNTIYF.

CDR3 loop: CASGSSDRGYEQYF. The CDR3 DNA follows: TGTGCTAGTGGTTCCTCGGACAGGGGGTACGAGCAGTACTTC. The chain combines TRBV12-5 with TRBJ2-7; 10 bases line up with TRBD1. J was trimmed by 4 bases and V by 4 bases; bases with no gene match: 4. Germline V gene data show CDR1 as LGHNT and CDR2 as FRNRAP. This CDR3 spans 14 amino acids.

This chain uses TRBV11-3 with TRBJ2-1; 7 bases fit TRBD1. Germline-derived CDR1 and CDR2 are SGHNT and YENEEA. V trimming: 1 base; J trimming: 7 bases; junction bases outside the gene matches: 13. The CDR3 extends over 17 amino acids. The CDR3 sequence is CASSLGHPGQFLNEQFF. The CDR3 DNA is TGTGCCAGCAGCTTAGGGCACCCGGGACAGTTTCTAAATGAGCAGTTCTTC. Full variable domain (rest looked up from reference TRBV11-3 and TRBJ2-1): EAGVVQSPRYKIIEKKQPVAFWCNPISGHNTLYWYLQNLGQGPELLIRYENEEAVDDSQLPKDRFSAERLKGVDSTLKIQPAELGDSAVYLCASSLGHPGQFLNEQFFGPGTRLTVL.

The V and J genes are TRBV29-1 and TRBJ1-5; 7 bases match TRBD1. Germline V gene lookup returns CDR1 SQVTM and CDR2 ANQGSEA. This CDR3 region has 13 residues. V was pared by 5 bases and J by 7 bases, with 8 bases of the junction left unmatched. CDR3 sequence reads: CSVRAQGDQPQHF. Written as DNA, the CDR3 is TGCAGCGTTAGGGCCCAGGGGGACCAGCCCCAGCATTTT.